The present TCR beta chain was sequenced within a study of cytomegalovirus exposure and HLA in healthy donors. V shed 5 bases and J shed 9 bases, with 14 bases lying between them. The CDR3 is 13 residues long. Germline-derived CDR1 and CDR2 are SGHTA and FQGNSA. Vbeta (60) and Jbeta (13) primers were used in the PCR. Profiled with immunoSEQ multiplex PCR; TCRdb holds only in-frame clones, not every one. The sample consists of roughly 150,000 clones, approximately 80% of them appearing once. This sequence originates from a male donor in good health and CMV-seronegative. The sequenced material came from PBMCs. The rearrangement links TRBV7-2 to TRBJ2-1; tentatively, D is TRBD2 (5 bases). The CDR3 loop is CASSPQSGSEQFF. In DNA, the CDR3 is TGTGCCAGCAGCCCTCAGTCGGGGAGTGAGCAGTTCTTC.